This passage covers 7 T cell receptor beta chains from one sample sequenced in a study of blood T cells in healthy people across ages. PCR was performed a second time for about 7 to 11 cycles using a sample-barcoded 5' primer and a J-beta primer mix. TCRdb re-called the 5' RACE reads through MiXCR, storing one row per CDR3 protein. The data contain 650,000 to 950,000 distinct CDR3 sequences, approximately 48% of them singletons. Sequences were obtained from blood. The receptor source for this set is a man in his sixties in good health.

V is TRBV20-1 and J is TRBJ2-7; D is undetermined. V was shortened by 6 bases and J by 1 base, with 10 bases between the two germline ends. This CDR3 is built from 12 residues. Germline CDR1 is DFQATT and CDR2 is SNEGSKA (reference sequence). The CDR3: CSARNSSYEQYF. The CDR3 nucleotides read TGCAGTGCGCGAAATAGTTCCTACGAGCAGTACTTC.

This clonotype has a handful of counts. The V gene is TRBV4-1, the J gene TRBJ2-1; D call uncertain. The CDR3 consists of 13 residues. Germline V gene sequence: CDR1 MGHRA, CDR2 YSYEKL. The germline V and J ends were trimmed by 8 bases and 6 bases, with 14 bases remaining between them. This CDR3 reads CASRDPGINEQFF. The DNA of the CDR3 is TGCGCCAGCCGAGACCCAGGTATCAATGAGCAGTTCTTC.

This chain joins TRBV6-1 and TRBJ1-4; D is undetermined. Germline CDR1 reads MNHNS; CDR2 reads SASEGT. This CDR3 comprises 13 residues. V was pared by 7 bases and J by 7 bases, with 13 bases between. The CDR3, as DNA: TGTGCCAGCACTGTCCGGTGGGGTGAAAAACTGTTTTTT. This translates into CASTVRWGEKLFF.

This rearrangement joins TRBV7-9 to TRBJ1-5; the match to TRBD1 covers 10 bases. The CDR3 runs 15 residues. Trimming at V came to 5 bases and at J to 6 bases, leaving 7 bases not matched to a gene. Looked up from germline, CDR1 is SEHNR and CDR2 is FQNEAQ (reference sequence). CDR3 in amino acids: CASSPGTGEAQPQHF. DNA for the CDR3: TGTGCCAGCAGCCCCGGGACAGGGGAGGCTCAGCCCCAGCATTTT.

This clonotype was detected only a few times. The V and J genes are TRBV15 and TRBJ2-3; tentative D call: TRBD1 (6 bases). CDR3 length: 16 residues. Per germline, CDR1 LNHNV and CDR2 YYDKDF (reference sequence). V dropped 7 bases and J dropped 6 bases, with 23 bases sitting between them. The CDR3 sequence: CATTQQGLVRPDTQYF. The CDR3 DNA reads TGTGCCACCACCCAACAGGGTCTGGTCCGACCTGATACGCAGTATTTT.

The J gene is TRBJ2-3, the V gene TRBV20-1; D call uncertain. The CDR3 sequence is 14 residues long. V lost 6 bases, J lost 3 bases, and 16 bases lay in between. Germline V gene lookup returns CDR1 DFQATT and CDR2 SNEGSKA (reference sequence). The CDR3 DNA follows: TGCAGTGCCCCAGAAAGGTATAGGACAGATACGCAGTATTTT. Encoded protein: CSAPERYRTDTQYF.

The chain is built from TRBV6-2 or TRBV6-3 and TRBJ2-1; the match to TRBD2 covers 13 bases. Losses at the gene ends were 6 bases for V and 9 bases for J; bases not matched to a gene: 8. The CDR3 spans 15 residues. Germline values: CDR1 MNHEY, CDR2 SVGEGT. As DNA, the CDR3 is TGTGCCAGCAGCCGAGGGACTAGCGGGGTTGTTGAGCAGTTCTTC. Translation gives CASSRGTSGVVEQFF.